The clone carrying this T cell receptor (beta chain) showed up just a few times. Its cognate antigen is unknown. Authors' data handling: For the immunoSEQ data, sequences were junction-only without quality scores, so filtering differed. TCRdb's table, derived via immunoSEQ multiplex PCR, lists solely in-frame clones and lacks some. V, J and clone size derive from that table, while D and trimming were established from the DNA sequence. The sample contains about 960,000 clones, 76% of which appear only once. This CDR3 has 12 amino acids. Between the trimmed V and J ends, which lost 5 bases and 5 bases, there was a span of 6 bases. Germline CDR1 and CDR2: SEHNR and FQNEAQ (reference sequence). The data were obtained in a study of shared clonotypes between healthy human individuals. Study-wide results and caveats: Generally, naive subsets came out with larger estimated richness than memory subsets.

J is TRBJ2-2 and V is TRBV7-9; D is ambiguous. Material: memory CD4+ T cells sorted from blood. Described subset: CD45RA-negative fraction. This clonotype originated in a man between 18 and 35 years old in good health. The CDR3 DNA reads as TGTGCCAGCAGCCAGCAAACCGGGGAGCTGTTTTTT. This sequence encodes CASSQQTGELFF.